This TCR beta chain was retrieved from a study of blood T cell repertoires in COVID-19. The count of this clone is one. Germline V gene data show CDR1 as KGHSH and CDR2 as LQKENI. V dropped 3 bases and J dropped 1; count of bases not matched to a gene: 11. The CDR3 consists of 18 residues. TCRdb's copy holds only in-frame clones and misses some; the assay was immunoSEQ multiplex PCR. This sample has 430,000 or so clones, with about 87% found just once. The origin of this receptor is a young man with COVID-19, enrolled during active disease. The sequencing input was peripheral blood. The genes are TRBV18 and TRBJ2-1, with TRBD1 matching over 8 bases. The CDR3 sequence: CASSPTGVMVWSYNEQFF. For the CDR3, the DNA is TGTGCCAGCTCACCGACAGGGGTAATGGTTTGGTCCTACAATGAGCAGTTCTTC.